These T cell receptor beta chains were read from a single sample in a study of cytomegalovirus exposure and HLA in healthy donors. Produced via immunoSEQ multiplex PCR; TCRdb's table is partial and in-frame only. Of 200,000 to 250,000 clones detected, roughly 84% appear once; the ten largest clones hold roughly 0.71%. The material sequenced was PBMCs. These receptors all stem from a boy aged 2 to 10 in good health and CMV-seronegative. Both conserved end residues are part of each CDR3. The D gene is left open where the match is weak. The size field is filled for only some rows; it gives once, few, many or a size class.

v_gene,abundance,j_gene,d_gene,CDR3nt,CDR3aa
TRBV5-1,few,TRBJ2-3,TRBD2,TGCGCCAGCAGCTTTGACCCGGGACTAGCGGCAGATACGCAGTATTTT,CASSFDPGLAADTQYF
TRBV29-1,few,TRBJ1-1,-,TGCAGCGGATCAACAGGGCCGAACACTGAAGCTTTCTTT,CSGSTGPNTEAFF
TRBV7-9,once,TRBJ2-7,TRBD2,TGTTCCAGCAGCTCCCCTCCGGCGGGAGAACCCTACGAGCAGTACTTC,CSSSSPPAGEPYEQYF
TRBV5-1,-,TRBJ2-7,-,TGCGCCAGCAGCTTGGTGGCGGCCGAGCAGTACTTC,CASSLVAAEQYF
TRBV27,once,TRBJ1-1,-,TGTGCCAGCAGTCCTGCAGGGAAAAGTACTGAAGCTTTCTTT,CASSPAGKSTEAFF
TRBV27,-,TRBJ2-1,-,TGTGCCAGCAATCCGGTACAGGGCCCCTACAATGAGCAGTTCTTC,CASNPVQGPYNEQFF
TRBV5-4,-,TRBJ2-4,-,TGTGCCAGCAGCTTCAATCCAGTCGGGGACATTCAGTACTTC,CASSFNPVGDIQYF
TRBV5-6,-,TRBJ1-2,TRBD1,TGTGCCAGGGGACAGCCCCACTATGGCTACACCTTC,CARGQPHYGYTF
TRBV13,-,TRBJ2-5,TRBD2,TGTGCCAGCAGCTCCGGGACTAGCGGGGTCCAAGAGACCCAGTACTTC,CASSSGTSGVQETQYF
TRBV4-1,-,TRBJ2-3,TRBD2,TGCGCCAGCAGCCAAGTCAGGGCTAGCGGGAGGGCCTGGTATTTT,CASSQVRASGRAWYF
TRBV7-9,-,TRBJ1-1,-,TGTGCCAGCAGCGCGGGCCTGTCAGGGAACACTGAAGCTTTCTTT,CASSAGLSGNTEAFF
TRBV19,-,TRBJ1-1,-,TGTGCCAGTAGTATATCTAGTTTGAACACTGAAGCTTTCTTT,CASSISSLNTEAFF
TRBV7-9,-,TRBJ1-2,-,TGTGCCAGCAGCCCCGGGACTGCTTTCTATGGCTACACCTTC,CASSPGTAFYGYTF
TRBV11-2,-,TRBJ1-5,TRBD1,TGTGCCAGCAGTTCTACAGGGGGCAATCAGCCCCAGCATTTT,CASSSTGGNQPQHF
TRBV6-1,-,TRBJ2-7,-,TGTGCCAGCAGTGAAGCGCTAGGATACGAGCAGTACTTC,CASSEALGYEQYF
TRBV9,-,TRBJ2-6,-,TGTGCCAGCAGCGCAAGGGGCTCTGGGGCCAACGTCCTGACTTTC,CASSARGSGANVLTF
TRBV5-1,-,TRBJ2-1,TRBD2,TGCGCCAGCAGCGGGCCCCAGAAGCGGGAGTCCTACAATGAGCAGTTCTTC,CASSGPQKRESYNEQFF
TRBV5-5,-,TRBJ2-2,TRBD2,TGTGCCAGCAGCTTGGAGAGCGGGAGAATCACCGGGGAGCTGTTTTTT,CASSLESGRITGELFF
TRBV7-6,-,TRBJ1-2,TRBD1,TGTGCCAGCAGCCCCGGACAGGCTGCTCTAGTAGGGAGTACCTTC,CASSPGQAALVGSTF
TRBV5-4,-,TRBJ1-1,TRBD1,TGTGCCAGCAGCAAGACAGGGTGGGGAACTGAAGCTTTCTTT,CASSKTGWGTEAFF
TRBV7-8,once,TRBJ2-7,TRBD1,TGTGCCAGCAGCTTTGGACAGGACTACGAGCAGTACTTC,CASSFGQDYEQYF
TRBV6-5,few,TRBJ2-7,TRBD1,TGTGCCAGCACCCCCCTGGGACAGCCCTACGAGCAGTACTTC,CASTPLGQPYEQYF
TRBV23-1,-,TRBJ1-3,TRBD1,TGCGCCAGCATTCCCCAACCGGGGACAGGGGAATTTTCGTTAGGTGGAAACACCATATATTTT,CASIPQPGTGEFSLGGNTIYF
TRBV30,-,TRBJ1-2,-,TGTGCCTGGAGTGGCCCCTCGGGGAGGGCTTATGGCTACACCTTC,CAWSGPSGRAYGYTF
TRBV19,-,TRBJ2-7,TRBD1,TGTGCCAGTAGTACCACCGGGACAGGGCTCTACGAGCAGTACTTC,CASSTTGTGLYEQYF
TRBV18,-,TRBJ2-1,TRBD2,TGTGCCAGCTCGCTAGCGGGGGCCTACAATGAGCAGTTCTTC,CASSLAGAYNEQFF
TRBV5-1,-,TRBJ2-7,TRBD2,TGCGCCAGCAGCTGGGAGGGACTAACCTACGAGCAGTACTTC,CASSWEGLTYEQYF
TRBV5-6,few,TRBJ2-2,-,TGTGCCAGCAGCTTTCCAGTTCTGAACACCGGGGAGCTGTTTTTT,CASSFPVLNTGELFF
TRBV29-1,-,TRBJ1-5,-,TGCAGCGTTGCGGGGGGTAGCAATCAGCCCCAGCATTTT,CSVAGGSNQPQHF
TRBV5-1,-,TRBJ2-7,TRBD2,TGCGCCAGCAGCTTGACTAGCGGGGGGTCCTACGAGCAGTACTTC,CASSLTSGGSYEQYF
TRBV5-1,-,TRBJ2-2,TRBD1,TGCGCCAGCAGCCCACTGGCAGGACAGGGGGCCGGGGAGCTGTTTTTT,CASSPLAGQGAGELFF
TRBV6-1,-,TRBJ2-2,TRBD2,TGTGCCAGCAGTGAGGCAAGATGGGGGGGTCGGTGGACCGGGGAGCTGTTTTTT,CASSEARWGGRWTGELFF
TRBV14,-,TRBJ1-6,-,TGTGCCAGCACCACTGGAAGCGTTAATTCACCCCTCCACTTT,CASTTGSVNSPLHF
TRBV5-1,-,TRBJ2-7,TRBD1,TGCGCCAGCAGCTCGGGACAGATCTACGAGCAGTACTTC,CASSSGQIYEQYF
TRBV7-9,few,TRBJ1-3,-,TGTGCCAGCAGCCGTGGGAGCTCTGGAAACACCATATATTTT,CASSRGSSGNTIYF
TRBV4-1,-,TRBJ2-3,TRBD1,TGCGCCAGCAGCCGAATAGGCAGGACAGGGACAGATACGCAGTATTTT,CASSRIGRTGTDTQYF
TRBV5-1,-,TRBJ2-7,-,TGCGCCAGCAGCTTGGCGACAGGAAGCCACGAGCAGTACTTC,CASSLATGSHEQYF
TRBV27,-,TRBJ2-5,-,TGTGCCAGCAGCAACTCCCAGACCCAGTACTTC,CASSNSQTQYF
TRBV27,-,TRBJ2-1,-,TGTGCCAGCAGTTTATTGGCGGCGGCCAACAATGAGCAGTTCTTC,CASSLLAAANNEQFF
TRBV15,-,TRBJ2-1,TRBD2,TGTGCCACCAGCAGAGGGGCTCAAGCGGGAGGGCCCAATGAGCAGTTCTTC,CATSRGAQAGGPNEQFF
TRBV19,-,TRBJ2-5,TRBD1,TGTGCCAGTAGTGGCCCGACAGGGTGGGAGACCCAGTACTTC,CASSGPTGWETQYF
TRBV19,-,TRBJ1-2,-,TGTGCCAGTAGACTAGGGGGAACGAACTATGGCTACACCTTC,CASRLGGTNYGYTF
TRBV6-5,-,TRBJ2-2,-,TGTGCCAGCAGCCCCCGCCGGGAAACCGGGGAGCTGTTTTTT,CASSPRRETGELFF
TRBV4-2,few,TRBJ1-3,-,TGTGCCAGCAGCCAAGACGGTAGAAACACCATATATTTT,CASSQDGRNTIYF
TRBV5-1,once,TRBJ2-7,TRBD1,TGCGCCAGCAGCTGGACAGGGACGAGCTACGAGCAGTACTTC,CASSWTGTSYEQYF
TRBV10-3,once,TRBJ2-7,-,TGTGCCATCAGTGAGGATCCGGGGAGCTCCTACGAGCAGTACTTC,CAISEDPGSSYEQYF
TRBV2,-,TRBJ2-7,TRBD1,TGTGCCAGCAGGCAGGGGGCGGACGAGCAGTACTTC,CASRQGADEQYF
TRBV4-1,once,TRBJ1-2,-,TGCGCCAGCAGCCAAGGACAGTGGGGCTATGGCTACACCTTC,CASSQGQWGYGYTF
TRBV7-6,once,TRBJ2-7,TRBD2,TGTGCCAGCAGCTCAAGCGGGTTAGCGGGAGGCTTTACCTACGAGCAGTACTTC,CASSSSGLAGGFTYEQYF
TRBV6-5,-,TRBJ1-2,TRBD1,TGTGCCAGCAGTCAACAGGGGTGGGGCTACACCTTC,CASSQQGWGYTF
TRBV7-9,-,TRBJ2-3,-,TGTTCCAGCAGCTTAGCGCTCACGGAGCATGCGACGGATACGCAGTATTTT,CSSSLALTEHATDTQYF
TRBV19,-,TRBJ1-2,TRBD1,TGTGCCAGTAGTATAGCCGCGGGACAGGCCTATGGCTACACCTTC,CASSIAAGQAYGYTF
TRBV4-2,-,TRBJ2-7,-,TGTGCCAGCAGCCAAGGGGCAGGGGAATACGAGCAGTACTTC,CASSQGAGEYEQYF